The rows below give T cell receptor beta chains drawn from one sample of a study of metastatic and nonmetastatic thyroid tumors. MiXCR reprocessed the PCR reads for TCRdb. Of approximately 31,000 clones in the sample, roughly 19% were seen once. The material sequenced was blood. The receptors come from a female donor with papillary thyroid cancer or a benign thyroid nodule (not recorded which). Some clones in this sample may be carry-over from other donors' samples. The CDR3 runs from the conserved cysteine through the conserved F or W. A D gene is named only where the DNA matches it firmly. Where a row states a size, it is once, few, many or the class of an expanded clone; other rows omit it.

J gene: TRBJ2-5
clone size: many
D gene: TRBD2
V gene: TRBV5-1
CDR3 protein: CASSLVGGTETQYF
CDR3 DNA: TGCGCCAGCAGCTTGGTGGGGGGGACAGAGACCCAGTACTTC

J gene: TRBJ2-2
clone size: .
D gene: .
V gene: TRBV6-1
CDR3 protein: CASSLQGVDTGELFF
CDR3 DNA: TGTGCCAGCAGTCTACAGGGTGTGGACACCGGGGAGCTGTTTTTT

J gene: TRBJ1-5
clone size: .
D gene: .
V gene: TRBV7-9
CDR3 protein: CASSIQGGSNQPQHF
CDR3 DNA: TGTGCCAGCAGCATACAGGGTGGAAGCAATCAGCCCCAGCATTTT

J gene: TRBJ2-7
clone size: .
D gene: .
V gene: TRBV30
CDR3 protein: CAWSNGAGQYF
CDR3 DNA: TGTGCCTGGAGTAACGGGGCAGGGCAGTACTTC

J gene: TRBJ1-2
clone size: .
D gene: .
V gene: TRBV27
CDR3 protein: CAISLFGGRYGYTF
CDR3 DNA: TGTGCCATCAGTTTATTTGGAGGGCGCTATGGCTACACCTTC

J gene: TRBJ1-2
clone size: many
D gene: TRBD1
V gene: TRBV9
CDR3 protein: CASSADRVLMSGYTF
CDR3 DNA: TGTGCCAGCAGCGCAGACAGGGTTCTCATGAGTGGCTACACCTTC

J gene: TRBJ1-6
clone size: .
D gene: .
V gene: TRBV4-2
CDR3 protein: CASSQDVSRENSPLHF
CDR3 DNA: TGTGCCAGCAGCCAAGATGTAAGCAGGGAGAATTCACCCCTCCACTTT

J gene: TRBJ2-3
clone size: medium-sized
D gene: .
V gene: TRBV2
CDR3 protein: CASKEGLNTDTQYF
CDR3 DNA: TGTGCCAGCAAGGAGGGACTTAACACAGATACGCAGTATTTT

J gene: TRBJ2-2
clone size: once
D gene: .
V gene: TRBV4-1
CDR3 protein: CASSQELRDTGELFF
CDR3 DNA: TGCGCCAGCAGCCAAGAGCTACGGGACACCGGGGAGCTGTTTTTT

J gene: TRBJ2-1
clone size: many
D gene: TRBD2
V gene: TRBV20-1
CDR3 protein: CSAPRTSGGGNEQFF
CDR3 DNA: TGCAGTGCTCCCCGAACTAGCGGGGGGGGAAATGAGCAGTTCTTC

J gene: TRBJ1-2
clone size: .
D gene: TRBD1
V gene: TRBV7-7
CDR3 protein: CASSFITGGNYGYTF
CDR3 DNA: TGTGCTAGCAGCTTTATTACAGGGGGCAACTATGGCTACACCTTC

J gene: TRBJ2-7
clone size: .
D gene: .
V gene: TRBV10-3
CDR3 protein: CAIRGYDSYEQYF
CDR3 DNA: TGTGCCATCAGGGGATACGACTCCTACGAGCAGTACTTC

J gene: TRBJ1-6
clone size: few
D gene: .
V gene: TRBV19
CDR3 protein: CASSIGDYNSPLHF
CDR3 DNA: TGTGCCAGTAGTATTGGTGACTATAATTCACCCCTCCACTTT

J gene: TRBJ2-1
clone size: .
D gene: .
V gene: TRBV12-3/TRBV12-4
CDR3 protein: CASSPGGPRGNEQFF
CDR3 DNA: TGTGCCAGCAGTCCCGGAGGCCCCAGGGGTAATGAGCAGTTCTTC

J gene: TRBJ1-3
clone size: many
D gene: .
V gene: TRBV5-1
CDR3 protein: CASGQGSGNTIYF
CDR3 DNA: TGCGCCAGCGGGCAGGGGTCTGGAAACACCATATATTTT

J gene: TRBJ2-3
clone size: many
D gene: TRBD1
V gene: TRBV10-3
CDR3 protein: CAIRNQGEDTQYF
CDR3 DNA: TGTGCCATCAGGAACCAGGGGGAAGATACGCAGTATTTT

J gene: TRBJ1-2
clone size: many
D gene: .
V gene: TRBV7-9
CDR3 protein: CASSLPTEIYGYTF
CDR3 DNA: TGTGCCAGCAGCTTGCCGACAGAGATCTATGGCTACACCTTC

J gene: TRBJ1-2
clone size: many
D gene: .
V gene: TRBV9
CDR3 protein: CASSVSPGGAGNYGYTF
CDR3 DNA: TGTGCCAGCAGCGTAAGCCCCGGGGGGGCCGGGAACTATGGCTACACCTTC

J gene: TRBJ2-7
clone size: .
D gene: TRBD1
V gene: TRBV28
CDR3 protein: CASSLLTGGRNEQYF
CDR3 DNA: TGTGCCAGCAGTTTATTGACAGGGGGAAGGAACGAGCAGTACTTC

J gene: TRBJ2-2
clone size: many
D gene: TRBD1
V gene: TRBV4-3
CDR3 protein: CASSRNPQGAAGELFF
CDR3 DNA: TGCGCCAGCAGTCGAAATCCGCAGGGGGCCGCCGGGGAGCTGTTTTTT

J gene: TRBJ2-7
clone size: .
D gene: TRBD1
V gene: TRBV6-5
CDR3 protein: CATGQYEQYF
CDR3 DNA: TGTGCCACGGGACAGTACGAGCAGTACTTC

J gene: TRBJ2-7
clone size: few
D gene: .
V gene: TRBV7-2
CDR3 protein: CASSFTSLSSYEQYF
CDR3 DNA: TGTGCCAGCAGCTTTACTAGCCTAAGCTCCTACGAGCAGTACTTC

J gene: TRBJ2-7
clone size: many
D gene: .
V gene: TRBV29-1
CDR3 protein: CSVEVGYEQYF
CDR3 DNA: TGCAGCGTTGAAGTAGGATACGAGCAGTACTTC

J gene: TRBJ1-1
clone size: many
D gene: .
V gene: TRBV9
CDR3 protein: CASSVDQDWPFF
CDR3 DNA: TGTGCCAGCAGCGTAGATCAGGATTGGCCTTTCTTT

J gene: TRBJ1-2
clone size: many
D gene: .
V gene: TRBV6-5
CDR3 protein: CASSYQTADYGYTF
CDR3 DNA: TGTGCCAGCAGTTACCAAACCGCGGACTATGGCTACACCTTC

J gene: TRBJ2-2
clone size: few
D gene: TRBD1
V gene: TRBV6-1
CDR3 protein: CASSRGWDRAGELFF
CDR3 DNA: TGTGCCAGCAGTCGCGGTTGGGACAGGGCCGGGGAGCTGTTTTTT

J gene: TRBJ1-2
clone size: medium-sized
D gene: .
V gene: TRBV19
CDR3 protein: CASTNLQGKGYGYTF
CDR3 DNA: TGTGCCAGTACCAATCTTCAGGGGAAAGGCTATGGCTACACCTTC

J gene: TRBJ1-1
clone size: many
D gene: TRBD1
V gene: TRBV4-2
CDR3 protein: CASSRTGGTEAFF
CDR3 DNA: TGTGCCAGCAGCCGGACAGGGGGCACTGAAGCTTTCTTT

J gene: TRBJ2-3
clone size: many
D gene: TRBD1
V gene: TRBV12-3/TRBV12-4
CDR3 protein: CASSLLYRGLADTQYF
CDR3 DNA: TGTGCCAGCAGTTTGTTGTACAGGGGGTTGGCAGATACGCAGTATTTT

J gene: TRBJ1-1
clone size: many
D gene: TRBD1
V gene: TRBV6-1
CDR3 protein: CASSRNRGGTEAFF
CDR3 DNA: TGTGCCAGCAGCCGCAACAGGGGAGGCACTGAAGCTTTCTTT

J gene: TRBJ1-1
clone size: many
D gene: TRBD1
V gene: TRBV7-9
CDR3 protein: CASSLGDRGNTEAFF
CDR3 DNA: TGTGCCAGCAGCTTAGGGGACAGGGGGAACACTGAAGCTTTCTTT

J gene: TRBJ2-2
clone size: .
D gene: TRBD2
V gene: TRBV12-3/TRBV12-4
CDR3 protein: CASSPPWVLAVNTGELSF
CDR3 DNA: TGTGCCAGCAGTCCCCCCTGGGTACTAGCGGTGAACACCGGGGAGCTGTCTTTT

J gene: TRBJ1-5
clone size: many
D gene: TRBD1
V gene: TRBV10-3
CDR3 protein: CAIGGDSDQPQHF
CDR3 DNA: TGTGCCATCGGGGGGGACAGCGATCAGCCCCAGCATTTT

J gene: TRBJ2-3
clone size: many
D gene: TRBD2
V gene: TRBV2
CDR3 protein: CASTIGRGGATDTQYF
CDR3 DNA: TGTGCCAGCACCATAGGACGGGGAGGGGCCACAGATACGCAGTATTTT

J gene: TRBJ2-3
clone size: .
D gene: .
V gene: TRBV10-2
CDR3 protein: CASSLKPDTQYF
CDR3 DNA: TGCGCCAGCAGTCTTAAGCCAGATACGCAGTATTTT

J gene: TRBJ1-5
clone size: many
D gene: .
V gene: TRBV24-1
CDR3 protein: CATSDLHRVGNQPQHF
CDR3 DNA: TGTGCCACCAGTGATTTGCACAGGGTCGGCAATCAGCCCCAGCATTTT

J gene: TRBJ1-1
clone size: many
D gene: .
V gene: TRBV7-2
CDR3 protein: CASSLVATEAFF
CDR3 DNA: TGTGCCAGCAGCTTAGTAGCCACTGAAGCTTTCTTT

J gene: TRBJ1-6
clone size: many
D gene: .
V gene: TRBV20-1
CDR3 protein: CSARDKGIVNSPLHF
CDR3 DNA: TGCAGTGCTAGAGATAAAGGGATCGTCAATTCACCCCTCCACTTT

J gene: TRBJ2-1
clone size: .
D gene: .
V gene: TRBV30
CDR3 protein: CAWSPAGILLNEQFF
CDR3 DNA: TGTGCCTGGAGTCCGGCGGGGATCCTTCTAAATGAGCAGTTCTTC

J gene: TRBJ2-2
clone size: many
D gene: TRBD2
V gene: TRBV20-1
CDR3 protein: CSAASGGTLGGELFF
CDR3 DNA: TGCAGTGCCGCTAGCGGGGGGACCCTTGGCGGGGAGCTGTTTTTT

J gene: TRBJ2-1
clone size: many
D gene: TRBD1
V gene: TRBV6-2/TRBV6-3
CDR3 protein: CASSWGTANEQFF
CDR3 DNA: TGTGCCAGCAGTTGGGGGACAGCCAATGAGCAGTTCTTC

J gene: TRBJ2-7
clone size: many
D gene: TRBD1
V gene: TRBV18
CDR3 protein: CASSTGRLYEQYF
CDR3 DNA: TGTGCCAGCTCGACAGGGCGACTCTACGAGCAGTACTTC

J gene: TRBJ2-3
clone size: .
D gene: TRBD1
V gene: TRBV5-1
CDR3 protein: CVSSWDRGPGDTQYF
CDR3 DNA: TGCGTCAGCAGCTGGGACAGGGGGCCGGGAGATACGCAGTATTTT

J gene: TRBJ1-3
clone size: .
D gene: .
V gene: TRBV5-1
CDR3 protein: CASSLGGQTSGNTIYF
CDR3 DNA: TGCGCCAGCAGCTTGGGGGGACAAACCTCTGGAAACACCATATATTTT

J gene: TRBJ2-2
clone size: .
D gene: .
V gene: TRBV14
CDR3 protein: CASSQVWDPGGHGELFF
CDR3 DNA: TGTGCCAGCAGCCAAGTATGGGACCCAGGGGGGCACGGGGAGCTGTTTTTT

J gene: TRBJ2-2
clone size: many
D gene: .
V gene: TRBV20-1
CDR3 protein: CSAPPRGTGELFF
CDR3 DNA: TGCAGTGCGCCTCCCAGAGGCACCGGGGAGCTGTTTTTT

J gene: TRBJ1-2
clone size: many
D gene: .
V gene: TRBV28
CDR3 protein: CASRPSLRAGNRNYGYTF
CDR3 DNA: TGTGCCAGCAGACCGTCCCTCCGGGCTGGGAATCGTAACTATGGCTACACCTTC

J gene: TRBJ2-7
clone size: .
D gene: .
V gene: TRBV12-3/TRBV12-4
CDR3 protein: CASSSWGTVQYF
CDR3 DNA: TGTGCCAGCAGTTCGTGGGGGACTGTGCAGTACTTC

J gene: TRBJ1-5
clone size: .
D gene: .
V gene: TRBV20-1
CDR3 protein: CSASKEESEGSPQHF
CDR3 DNA: TGCAGTGCTAGTAAGGAGGAGTCAGAGGGCTCGCCCCAGCATTTT

J gene: TRBJ2-2
clone size: few
D gene: TRBD2
V gene: TRBV6-1
CDR3 protein: CASTSAGGNLGGLFF
CDR3 DNA: TGTGCCAGCACTTCAGCGGGAGGCAACCTCGGAGGGCTGTTTTTT